One and the same sample provided the 15 T cell receptor beta chains below, sequenced in a study of CD8 T cells in Susac syndrome. The authors reverse transcribed roughly 0.5 to 1 ug RNA with random hexamers. Using its own MiXCR run on the immunoSEQ multiplex PCR reads, TCRdb lists one record per CDR3 protein. This sample has roughly 180,000 distinct CDR3 sequences, with approximately 94% found just once. What was sequenced was CD4+ T cells from PBMCs. These receptors all come from a human donor in good health.

The CDR3 sequence is CSAREGIGTQYF. For the CDR3, the DNA is TGCAGTGCTAGAGAGGGCATTGGGACCCAGTACTTC. The chain couples TRBV20-1 to TRBJ2-5; D is uncertain. There are 12 residues in the CDR3. The germline V gene encodes CDR1 DFQATT and CDR2 SNEGSKA (reference sequence). V dropped 0 bases and J dropped 7 bases, with 9 bases sitting between them.

This clonotype was found once. The chain recombines TRBV20-1 with TRBJ2-1; TRBD2 agrees at 7 bases. CDR3 length equals 13 residues. The germline CDR1 and CDR2 sequences are DFQATT and SNEGSKA (reference sequence). The trim removed 6 bases at V and 9 bases at J, leaving 11 bases unmatched. The CDR3 here is CSAGGGSQVEQFF. DNA for the CDR3: TGCAGTGCCGGGGGAGGGAGTCAAGTTGAGCAGTTCTTC.

The chain has TRBV30 and TRBJ2-7; D gene ambiguous. This CDR3 spans 13 amino acids. Per the germline V gene, CDR1 is GTSNPN and CDR2 is SVGIG (reference sequence). Between the trimmed V and J ends, which lost 3 bases and 5 bases, there was a span of 14 bases. The chain's CDR3 is CAWRGLALHEQYF. The CDR3 DNA reads TGTGCCTGGAGAGGGTTGGCTCTACACGAGCAGTACTTC.

The gene calls are TRBV12-3 or TRBV12-4 and TRBJ1-5; D perhaps matches TRBD1 (6 bases). The CDR3 sequence is 14 residues long. Trimming took off 8 bases at V and 7 bases at J, with 18 bases between the two ends. CDR3 region: CASAVQGGQQPQHF. The CDR3 DNA is TGTGCCAGCGCTGTACAGGGTGGGCAACAGCCCCAGCATTTT.

The V and J genes are TRBV5-1 and TRBJ2-7; TRBD1 agrees at 8 bases. The V and J ends lost 4 bases and 0 bases, in that order; junction bases with no gene match: 6. The CDR3 totals 15 residues. Germline CDR1 and CDR2: SGHRS and YFSETQ. CDR3 DNA: TGCGCCAGCAGCCCAGGACAGGGACTCTCCTACGAGCAGTACTTC. Translating it yields CASSPGQGLSYEQYF.

The chain recombines TRBV7-2 with TRBJ2-5; 7 nucleotides agree with TRBD1. Looked up from germline, CDR1 is SGHTA and CDR2 is FQGNSA. The CDR3 consists of 14 residues. With 4 bases clipped from V and 1 base from J, the junction kept 3 bases outside the gene matches. The CDR3: CASSSQGIQETQYF. The CDR3 DNA reads as TGTGCCAGCAGCTCACAGGGGATCCAAGAGACCCAGTACTTC. Full variable domain (outside the CDR3, taken from reference TRBV7-2 and TRBJ2-5): GAGVSQSPSNKVTEKGKDVELRCDPISGHTALYWYRQSLGQGLEFLIYFQGNSAPDKSGLPSDRFSAERTGGSVSTLTIQRTQQEDSAVYLCASSSQGIQETQYFGPGTRLLVL.

The J gene is TRBJ2-5, the V gene TRBV20-1; D call uncertain. This CDR3 region has 14 residues. Germline CDR1 reads DFQATT; CDR2 reads SNEGSKA (reference sequence). Trimming cost V 5 bases and J 5 bases, with 18 bases left between them. The CDR3 bases are TGCAGTGCTCCCTGGGCCTCAGGATCCGAGACCCAGTACTTC. This codes for CSAPWASGSETQYF.

The J gene is TRBJ2-3, the V gene TRBV7-2; 9 bases line up with TRBD2. Germline assignment: CDR1 SGHTA and CDR2 FQGNSA. V dropped 3 bases and J dropped 5; count of bases not matched to a gene: 3. The CDR3 loop spans 14 amino acids. As DNA, the CDR3 is TGTGCCAGCAGCTTCAGCGGGAGGATAGATACGCAGTATTTT. It yields the protein CASSFSGRIDTQYF.

The gene calls are TRBV20-1 and TRBJ2-5; D is perhaps TRBD2 (7 bases). CDR1 DFQATT and CDR2 SNEGSKA come from the germline V gene (reference sequence). The CDR3 is made up of 12 amino acids. V lost 4 bases to trimming and J lost 4 bases, with 10 bases between them. CDR3 in DNA: TGCAGTGCTAACAGGGAGGGAGAGACCCAGTACTTC. This gives the protein CSANREGETQYF.

The chain carries TRBV20-1 and TRBJ2-1; 13 nucleotides agree with TRBD2. V trimming: 5 bases; J trimming: 8 bases; junction bases outside the gene matches: 6. Germline assignment: CDR1 DFQATT and CDR2 SNEGSKA (reference sequence). This CDR3 region has 14 residues. The CDR3 here is CSAVTSGRAYEQFF. CDR3 bases: TGCAGTGCTGTTACTAGCGGGAGGGCCTATGAGCAGTTCTTC.

The chain employs TRBV2 and TRBJ2-7; D is perhaps TRBD2 (5 bases). The CDR3 contains 12 residues. Per germline, CDR1 SNHLY and CDR2 FYNNEI. V was cut by 8 bases and J by 2 bases, with 10 bases left in between. CDR3 loop: CASGDSAYEQYF. CDR3 DNA: TGTGCCAGCGGGGATAGCGCCTACGAGCAGTACTTC.

The V and J genes are TRBV29-1 and TRBJ2-5, with 8 bases that match TRBD2. Unmatched junction bases numbered 17, after V lost 7 bases and J lost 7 bases. Germline V gives CDR1 SQVTM, CDR2 ANQGSEA. The CDR3 consists of 15 residues. CDR3 bases: TGCAGCGCCGGTGGGGGACTAGAGTCTATTGGGACCCAGTACTTC. Translation gives CSAGGGLESIGTQYF.

This sequence joins TRBV6-6 and TRBJ1-2; D might be TRBD1 (5 bases). CDR3 length equals 11 residues. Trimming took off 8 bases at V and 1 base at J, with 5 bases between the two ends. The V gene's germline CDR1 is MNHNY and CDR2 SVGAGI (reference sequence). The CDR3 here is CASQGNYGYTF. DNA of the CDR3: TGTGCCAGCCAGGGTAACTATGGCTACACCTTC.

The chain is built from TRBV28 and TRBJ2-1, with 7 bases identical to TRBD1. Germline CDR1 reads MDHEN; CDR2 reads SYDVKM. The CDR3 runs to 15 residues. Trimming at V came to 6 bases and at J to 5 bases, leaving 10 bases not matched to a gene. The CDR3 is CASSLRDSLNNEQFF. CDR3 coding DNA: TGTGCCAGCAGCCTCAGGGACAGCCTGAACAATGAGCAGTTCTTC.

The chain carries TRBV12-3 or TRBV12-4 and TRBJ2-7; 13 bases map to TRBD2. This CDR3 is 15 amino acids long. Trimming cost V 6 bases and J 6 bases; bases outside gene matches: 8. The CDR3 sequence is CASRLAGGPGAEQYF. Here the CDR3 DNA reads TGTGCCAGCAGACTAGCGGGAGGGCCGGGCGCCGAGCAGTACTTC.